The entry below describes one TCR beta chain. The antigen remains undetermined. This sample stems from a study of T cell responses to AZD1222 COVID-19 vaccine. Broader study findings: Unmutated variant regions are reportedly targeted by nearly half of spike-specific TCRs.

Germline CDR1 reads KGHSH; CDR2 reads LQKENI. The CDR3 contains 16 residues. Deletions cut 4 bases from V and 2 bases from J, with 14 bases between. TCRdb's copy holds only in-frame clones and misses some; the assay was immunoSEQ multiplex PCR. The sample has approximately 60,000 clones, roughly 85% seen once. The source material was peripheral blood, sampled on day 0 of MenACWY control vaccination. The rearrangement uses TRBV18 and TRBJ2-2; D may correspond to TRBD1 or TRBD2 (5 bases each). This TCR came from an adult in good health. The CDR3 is CASSLPGRTNTGELFF. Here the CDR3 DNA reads TGTGCCAGCTCACTTCCGGGACGGACTAACACCGGGGAGCTGTTTTTT.